A selection of T cell receptor beta chains follows, all from one sample in a study of shared clonotypes between healthy human individuals. The data were produced by immunoSEQ multiplex PCR, yet TCRdb's version contains in-frame clones alone and is incomplete. Here the sample spans about 1 million clones, under 80% being singletons. The sequenced sample was memory CD4+ T cells sorted from blood. The receptors shown here come from a man younger than 35 in good health. Both conserved end residues are part of each CDR3. The D gene is left open where the match is weak. A clone size is listed for some rows: how often the clone was seen (once, few, many), or a class if it is expanded.

>TRBJ2-1|13|many|TRBV5-1|-
CASSPQLFNEQFF
TGCGCCAGCAGCCCCCAATTGTTCAATGAGCAGTTCTTC
>TRBJ2-3|14|-|TRBV11-2|-
CASSLTGRTDTQYF
TGTGCCAGCAGCCTAACAGGGAGAACAGATACGCAGTATTTT
>TRBJ1-3|16|-|TRBV28|-
CASSPGWLVSGNTIYF
TGTGCCAGCAGTCCCGGGTGGCTGGTCTCTGGAAACACCATATATTTT
>TRBJ1-5|13|-|TRBV7-8|-
CASSLEARQPQHF
TGTGCCAGCAGCTTAGAGGCGCGTCAGCCCCAGCATTTT
>TRBJ1-5|16|-|TRBV9|-
CASSVEGGRVDQPQHF
TGTGCCAGCAGCGTAGAAGGAGGCAGGGTCGATCAGCCCCAGCATTTT
>TRBJ1-2|16|few|TRBV7-2|-
CASSFPRQGTNYGYTF
TGTGCCAGCAGCTTTCCTCGGCAGGGGACCAACTATGGCTACACCTTC
>TRBJ2-3|12|-|TRBV5-1|-
CASMGSTDTQYF
TGCGCCAGCATGGGGAGTACCGATACGCAGTATTTT
>TRBJ2-7|13|-|TRBV12-5|-
CASGLGASYEQYF
TGTGCTAGTGGTTTAGGGGCTAGCTACGAGCAGTACTTC
>TRBJ1-5|12|few|TRBV6-1|-
CASSESNQPQHF
TGTGCCAGCAGTGAATCCAATCAGCCCCAGCATTTT
>TRBJ2-7|14|-|TRBV28|TRBD1
CASSRTGESYEQYF
TGTGCCAGCAGTAGGACAGGGGAATCCTACGAGCAGTACTTC
>TRBJ2-7|14|-|TRBV28|-
CASSPGGNHYEQCF
TGTGCCAGCAGCCCCGGAGGCAACCACTACGAGCAGTGCTTC
>TRBJ1-2|12|-|TRBV7-9|-
CASSEDAGGYTF
TGTGCCAGCAGCGAAGACGCGGGTGGCTACACCTTC
>TRBJ2-5|13|-|TRBV27|-
CASSEDTQETQYF
TGTGCCAGCAGCGAGGACACCCAAGAGACCCAGTACTTC
>TRBJ1-6|15|-|TRBV7-6|TRBD1
CASSSGQAYNSPLHF
TGTGCCAGCAGTTCCGGACAGGCCTATAATTCACCCCTCCACTTT
>TRBJ2-7|15|-|TRBV7-9|TRBD1
CASSSRQGSLYEQYF
TGTGCCAGCAGCTCCCGACAGGGGTCACTCTACGAGCAGTACTTC
>TRBJ1-3|12|-|TRBV6-1|-
CASSVRGGDIYF
TGTGCCAGCAGTGTCAGGGGCGGCGACATATATTTT
>TRBJ2-3|12|-|TRBV11-2|-
CASSEQGDTQYF
TGTGCCAGCAGCGAACAGGGCGATACGCAGTATTTT
>TRBJ2-7|11|-|TRBV20-1|-
CSTGGVGEQYF
TGCAGTACTGGCGGGGTGGGCGAGCAGTACTTC
>TRBJ2-7|12|few|TRBV30|TRBD1
CAWGQGTYEQYF
TGTGCCTGGGGACAGGGAACCTACGAGCAGTACTTC
>TRBJ2-3|16|few|TRBV7-6|TRBD2
CASSTLAGGPSGTQYF
TGTGCCAGCAGCACACTAGCGGGAGGGCCGTCTGGCACGCAGTATTTT
>TRBJ1-5|19|-|TRBV28|TRBD1
CASSITRQGVRLGVQPQHF
TGTGCCAGCAGCATAACACGACAGGGCGTAAGACTGGGTGTTCAGCCCCAGCATTTT
>TRBJ2-5|13|-|TRBV5-6|-
CASSRLDQETQYF
TGTGCCAGCAGTCGACTAGACCAAGAGACCCAGTACTTC
>TRBJ2-2|15|-|TRBV28|TRBD1
CASSPGTGRTGELFF
TGTGCCAGCAGCCCTGGGACAGGGAGGACCGGGGAGCTGTTTTTT
>TRBJ1-5|15|-|TRBV19|-
CASSGGRISNQPQHF
TGTGCCAGTAGTGGGGGACGGATTAGCAATCAGCCCCAGCATTTT
>TRBJ1-1|15|-|TRBV27|-
CASSLSAGPNTEAFF
TGTGCCAGCAGTTTATCAGCGGGCCCGAACACTGAAGCTTTCTTT
>TRBJ2-7|13|-|TRBV10-3|-
CAISDGKVHEQYF
TGTGCCATCAGTGACGGTAAGGTCCACGAGCAGTACTTC
>TRBJ1-6|15|-|TRBV5-1|-
CASSLDGQLNSPLHF
TGCGCCAGCAGCTTGGATGGACAGCTTAATTCACCCCTCCACTTT
>TRBJ1-3|14|-|TRBV30|-
CAWRGFSSGNTIYF
TGTGCCTGGAGAGGATTTAGCTCTGGAAACACCATATATTTT
>TRBJ2-3|14|-|TRBV6-1|TRBD2
CASSTSGGGDTQYF
TGTGCCAGCAGCACGAGCGGGGGCGGGGATACGCAGTATTTT
>TRBJ2-5|12|-|TRBV5-1|-
CASSLSEETQYF
TGCGCCAGCAGCTTAAGCGAAGAGACCCAGTACTTC
>TRBJ2-2|15|-|TRBV5-4|TRBD1
CASSVRDRENGELFF
TGTGCCAGCAGCGTACGGGACAGGGAGAACGGGGAGCTGTTTTTT
>TRBJ2-7|14|few|TRBV5-1|-
CASSLYVGSYEQYF
TGCGCCAGCAGCTTGTACGTGGGCTCCTACGAGCAGTACTTC
>TRBJ1-6|13|-|TRBV10-3|TRBD1
CAIRVDRNSPLHF
TGTGCCATCAGAGTGGACAGGAATTCACCCCTCCACTTT
>TRBJ1-6|15|-|TRBV30|TRBD1
CAWGKPGQRNSPLHF
TGTGCCTGGGGCAAACCGGGACAGCGGAATTCACCCCTCCACTTT
>TRBJ2-3|14|-|TRBV7-7|TRBD2
CASSPSGGGDTQYF
TGTGCTAGCAGCCCCAGCGGGGGCGGGGATACGCAGTATTTT
>TRBJ1-5|16|-|TRBV28|-
CASSLSRRGAGQPQHF
TGTGCCAGCAGTTTATCAAGACGAGGGGCGGGACAGCCCCAGCATTTT
>TRBJ2-5|17|-|TRBV5-6|TRBD2
CASSSGLAGGPQETQYF
TGTGCCAGCAGCTCGGGACTAGCGGGGGGCCCGCAAGAGACCCAGTACTTC
>TRBJ2-3|16|-|TRBV7-2|-
CASSLMIAVSTDTQYF
TGTGCCAGCAGCTTAATGATAGCGGTTAGCACAGATACGCAGTATTTT
>TRBJ1-5|17|-|TRBV5-1|-
CASSFAPRGSVNQPQHF
TGCGCCAGCAGCTTTGCTCCCCGGGGGTCAGTTAATCAGCCCCAGCATTTT
>TRBJ1-2|13|once|TRBV6-5|-
CASKGGGLSGYTF
TGTGCCAGCAAAGGCGGAGGTTTGTCTGGCTACACCTTC
>TRBJ1-2|14|-|TRBV27|TRBD1
CASSSPDRANGYTF
TGTGCCAGCAGTTCCCCGGACAGGGCAAATGGCTACACCTTC
>TRBJ2-3|16|-|TRBV5-1|-
CASSLTGSAGTDTQYF
TGCGCCAGCAGCTTGACAGGATCAGCCGGCACAGATACGCAGTATTTT
>TRBJ2-1|16|-|TRBV5-1|-
CASSVSGTASYNEQFF
TGCGCCAGCAGCGTTTCCGGGACTGCTTCCTACAATGAGCAGTTCTTC
>TRBJ2-1|14|-|TRBV9|TRBD2
CASSASGSYNEQFF
TGTGCCAGCAGCGCTAGCGGCTCCTACAATGAGCAGTTCTTC
>TRBJ1-1|12|-|TRBV2|-
CASIAGASEAFF
TGTGCCAGCATCGCAGGGGCGTCTGAAGCTTTCTTT
>TRBJ1-2|14|-|TRBV29-1|TRBD1
CSADRGTSRYGYTF
TGCAGCGCAGACAGGGGGACCTCCCGCTATGGCTACACCTTC
>TRBJ2-3|15|-|TRBV5-6|TRBD2
CASSLGDYYTDTQYF
TGTGCCAGCAGCTTGGGGGACTATTACACAGATACGCAGTATTTT
>TRBJ1-6|17|-|TRBV4-1|-
CASSQDLGSSYNSPLHF
TGCGCCAGCAGCCAGGATCTCGGTAGCTCCTATAATTCACCCCTCCACTTT
>TRBJ1-1|12|-|TRBV9|-
CASSPLGAEAFF
TGTGCCAGCAGCCCCCTCGGGGCAGAAGCTTTCTTT
>TRBJ1-3|13|few|TRBV30|-
CAWSVARGNTIYF
TGTGCCTGGAGTGTAGCGCGGGGAAACACCATATATTTT
>TRBJ1-1|12|-|TRBV18|-
CASSRSGTEAFF
TGTGCCAGCTCACGTAGTGGCACTGAAGCTTTCTTT
>TRBJ2-2|14|-|TRBV2|TRBD1
CATTGQGNTGELFF
TGTGCCACAACGGGACAGGGGAACACCGGGGAGCTGTTTTTT
>TRBJ1-2|17|-|TRBV18|TRBD1
CASSLTPGTGWSNGYTF
TGTGCCAGCTCACTAACTCCCGGGACAGGGTGGAGTAACGGCTACACCTTC
>TRBJ2-1|13|-|TRBV2|-
CASSGGPYNEQFF
TGTGCCAGCAGTGGTGGCCCTTACAATGAGCAGTTCTTC
>TRBJ2-7|13|-|TRBV28|-
CASSLAGLAEQYF
TGTGCCAGCAGTTTAGCGGGATTAGCCGAGCAGTACTTC